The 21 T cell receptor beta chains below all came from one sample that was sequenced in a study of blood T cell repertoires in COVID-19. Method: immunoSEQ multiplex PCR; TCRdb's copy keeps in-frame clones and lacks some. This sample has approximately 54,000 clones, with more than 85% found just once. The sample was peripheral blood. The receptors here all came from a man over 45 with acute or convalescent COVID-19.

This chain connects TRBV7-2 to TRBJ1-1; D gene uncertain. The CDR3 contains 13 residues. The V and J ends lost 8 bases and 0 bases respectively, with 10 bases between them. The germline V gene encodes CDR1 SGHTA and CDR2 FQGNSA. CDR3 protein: CASWEAVNTEAFF. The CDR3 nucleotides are TGTGCCAGCTGGGAGGCGGTGAACACTGAAGCTTTCTTT.

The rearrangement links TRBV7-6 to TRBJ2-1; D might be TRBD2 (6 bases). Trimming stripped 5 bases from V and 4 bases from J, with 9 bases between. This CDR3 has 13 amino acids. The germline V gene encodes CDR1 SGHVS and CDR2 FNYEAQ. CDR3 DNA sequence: TGTGCCAGCAGCCCCGCGGGATACAATGAGCAGTTCTTC. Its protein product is CASSPAGYNEQFF.

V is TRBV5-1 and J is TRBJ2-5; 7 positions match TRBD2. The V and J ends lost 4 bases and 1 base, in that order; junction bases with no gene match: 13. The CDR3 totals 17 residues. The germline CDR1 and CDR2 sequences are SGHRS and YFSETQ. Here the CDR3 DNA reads TGCGCCAGCAGCGTGGCCCCCTGGGGGGGACTCCAAGAGACCCAGTACTTC. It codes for CASSVAPWGGLQETQYF.

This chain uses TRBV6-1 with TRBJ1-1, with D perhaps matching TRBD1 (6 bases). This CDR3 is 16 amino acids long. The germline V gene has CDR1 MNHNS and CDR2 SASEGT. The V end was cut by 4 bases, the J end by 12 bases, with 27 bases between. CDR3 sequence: CASSVLREFGGGRTFF. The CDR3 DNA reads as TGTGCCAGCAGTGTATTGAGGGAATTCGGCGGGGGCAGAACTTTCTTT.

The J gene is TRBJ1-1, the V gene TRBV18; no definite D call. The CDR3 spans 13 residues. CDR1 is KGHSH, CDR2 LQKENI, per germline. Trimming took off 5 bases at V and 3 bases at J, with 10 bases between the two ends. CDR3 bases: TGTGCCAGCTCATCCAGTATGGACACTGAAGCTTTCTTT. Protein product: CASSSSMDTEAFF.

The CDR3 loop reads CASSLDNRESDTQYF. In nucleotides, the CDR3 is TGCGCCAGCAGCTTGGATAACAGGGAGTCAGATACGCAGTATTTT. The V and J genes are TRBV5-1 and TRBJ2-3; D possibly corresponds to TRBD1 (6 bases). The CDR3 loop spans 15 amino acids. V gave up 0 bases and J gave up 4 bases, with 12 bases separating them. CDR1 is SGHRS and CDR2 is YFSETQ in the germline V gene.

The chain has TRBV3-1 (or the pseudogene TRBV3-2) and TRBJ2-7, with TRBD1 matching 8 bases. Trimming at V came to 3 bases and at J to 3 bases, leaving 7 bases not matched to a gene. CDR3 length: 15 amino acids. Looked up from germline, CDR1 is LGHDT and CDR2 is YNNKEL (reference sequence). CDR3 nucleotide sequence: TGTGCCAGCAGCCATAGGACAGGGTCGGGCTACGAGCAGTACTTC. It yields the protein CASSHRTGSGYEQYF.

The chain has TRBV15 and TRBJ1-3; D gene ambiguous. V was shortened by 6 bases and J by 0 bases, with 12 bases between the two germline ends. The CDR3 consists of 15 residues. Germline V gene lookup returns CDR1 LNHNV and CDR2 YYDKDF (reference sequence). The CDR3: CATRPPGSSGNTIYF. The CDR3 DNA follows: TGTGCCACCAGGCCCCCGGGGAGCTCTGGAAACACCATATATTTT.

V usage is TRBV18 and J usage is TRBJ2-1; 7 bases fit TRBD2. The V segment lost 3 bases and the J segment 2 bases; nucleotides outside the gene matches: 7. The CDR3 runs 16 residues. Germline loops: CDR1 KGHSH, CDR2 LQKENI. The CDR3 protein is CASSPAAGIAYNEQFF. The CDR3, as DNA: TGTGCCAGCTCACCCGCAGCGGGAATCGCCTACAATGAGCAGTTCTTC.

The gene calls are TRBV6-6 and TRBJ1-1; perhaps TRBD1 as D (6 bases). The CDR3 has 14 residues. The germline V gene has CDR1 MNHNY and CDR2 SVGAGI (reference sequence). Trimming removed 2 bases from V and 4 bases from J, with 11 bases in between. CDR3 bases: TGTGCCAGCAGTTACGGGGGCTCGAGCACTGAAGCTTTCTTT. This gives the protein CASSYGGSSTEAFF.

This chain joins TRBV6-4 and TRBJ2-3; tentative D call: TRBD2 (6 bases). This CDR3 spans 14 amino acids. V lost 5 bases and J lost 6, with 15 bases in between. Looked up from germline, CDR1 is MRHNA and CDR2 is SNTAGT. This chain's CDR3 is CASSPKTSSDTQYF. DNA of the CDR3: TGTGCCAGCAGTCCGAAGACTAGTTCGGATACGCAGTATTTT.

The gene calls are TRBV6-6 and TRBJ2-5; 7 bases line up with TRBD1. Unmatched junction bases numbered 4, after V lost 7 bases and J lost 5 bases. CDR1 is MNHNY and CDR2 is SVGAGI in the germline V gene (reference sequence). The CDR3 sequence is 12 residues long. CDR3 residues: CASKGAGETQYF. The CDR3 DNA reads TGTGCCAGCAAGGGGGCTGGGGAGACCCAGTACTTC.

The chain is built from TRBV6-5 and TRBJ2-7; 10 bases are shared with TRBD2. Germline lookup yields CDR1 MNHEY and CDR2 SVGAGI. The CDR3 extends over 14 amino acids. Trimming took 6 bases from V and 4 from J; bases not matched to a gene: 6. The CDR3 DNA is TGTGCCAGCAGAAAAGCGGGAGGGCCGTACGAGCAGTACTTC. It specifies CASRKAGGPYEQYF.

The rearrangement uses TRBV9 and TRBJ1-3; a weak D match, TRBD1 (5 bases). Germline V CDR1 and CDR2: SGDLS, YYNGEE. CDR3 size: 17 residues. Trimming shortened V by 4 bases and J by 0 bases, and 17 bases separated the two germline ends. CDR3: CASSPSPGGYSGNTIYF. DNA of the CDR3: TGTGCCAGCAGCCCCTCTCCGGGGGGTTACTCTGGAAACACCATATATTTT.

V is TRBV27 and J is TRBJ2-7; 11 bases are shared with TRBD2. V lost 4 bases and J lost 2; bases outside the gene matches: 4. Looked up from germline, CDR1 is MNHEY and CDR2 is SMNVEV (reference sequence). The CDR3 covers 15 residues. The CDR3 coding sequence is TGTGCCAGCAGTTACCAGGGACTAGCGGCCTACGAGCAGTACTTC. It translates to CASSYQGLAAYEQYF.

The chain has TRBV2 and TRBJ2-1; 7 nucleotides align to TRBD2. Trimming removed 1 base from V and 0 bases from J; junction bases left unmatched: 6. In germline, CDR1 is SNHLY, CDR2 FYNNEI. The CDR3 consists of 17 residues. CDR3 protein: CASSEGTRDYSYNEQFF. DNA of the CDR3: TGTGCCAGCAGTGAAGGGACGCGGGACTACTCCTACAATGAGCAGTTCTTC.

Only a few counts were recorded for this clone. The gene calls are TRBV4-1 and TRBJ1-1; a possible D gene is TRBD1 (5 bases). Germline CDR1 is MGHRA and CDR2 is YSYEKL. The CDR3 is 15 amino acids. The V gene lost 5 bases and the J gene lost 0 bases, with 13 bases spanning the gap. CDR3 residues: CASSFGGGMNTEAFF. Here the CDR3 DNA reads TGCGCCAGCAGCTTCGGCGGGGGGATGAACACTGAAGCTTTCTTT.

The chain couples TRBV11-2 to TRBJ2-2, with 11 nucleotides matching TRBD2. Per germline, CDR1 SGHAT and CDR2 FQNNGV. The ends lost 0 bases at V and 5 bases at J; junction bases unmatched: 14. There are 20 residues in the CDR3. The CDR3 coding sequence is TGTGCCAGCAGCTTAGAGATGGGGAAGACTAGCGGGATAAGGACCGGGGAGCTGTTTTTT. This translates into CASSLEMGKTSGIRTGELFF.

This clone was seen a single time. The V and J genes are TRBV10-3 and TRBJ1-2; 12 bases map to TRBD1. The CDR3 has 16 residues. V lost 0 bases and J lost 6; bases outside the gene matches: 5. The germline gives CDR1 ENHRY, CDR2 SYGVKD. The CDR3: CAISESGDRGQNGYTF. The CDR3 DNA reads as TGTGCCATCAGTGAGTCGGGGGACAGGGGGCAGAATGGCTACACCTTC.

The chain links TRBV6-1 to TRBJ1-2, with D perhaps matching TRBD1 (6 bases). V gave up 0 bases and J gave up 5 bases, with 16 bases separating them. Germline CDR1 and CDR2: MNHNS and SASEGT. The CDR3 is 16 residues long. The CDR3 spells CASSEALGAPGYGYTF. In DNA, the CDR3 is TGTGCCAGCAGTGAAGCGCTGGGGGCCCCGGGGTATGGCTACACCTTC.

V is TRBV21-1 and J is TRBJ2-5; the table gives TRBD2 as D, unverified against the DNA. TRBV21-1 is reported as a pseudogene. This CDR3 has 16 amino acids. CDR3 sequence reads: CASSNSVSSSQETQYF. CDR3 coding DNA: TGTGCCAGCAGCAATTCGGTTTCTAGCTCCCAAGAGACCCAGTACTTC.